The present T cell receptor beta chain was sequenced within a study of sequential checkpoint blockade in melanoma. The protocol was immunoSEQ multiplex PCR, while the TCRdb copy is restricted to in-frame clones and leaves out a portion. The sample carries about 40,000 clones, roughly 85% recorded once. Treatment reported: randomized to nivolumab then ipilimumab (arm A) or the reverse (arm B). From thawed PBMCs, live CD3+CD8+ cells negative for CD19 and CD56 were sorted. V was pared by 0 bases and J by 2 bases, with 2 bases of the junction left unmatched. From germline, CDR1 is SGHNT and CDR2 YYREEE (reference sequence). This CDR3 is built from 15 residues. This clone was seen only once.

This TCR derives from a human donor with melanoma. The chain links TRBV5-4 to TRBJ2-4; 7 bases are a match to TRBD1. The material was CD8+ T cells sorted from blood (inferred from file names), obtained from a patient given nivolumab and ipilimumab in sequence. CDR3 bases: TGTGCCAGCAGCTTGGGACAGGGTCCCAAAAACATTCAGTACTTC. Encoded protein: CASSLGQGPKNIQYF.